This TCR beta chain was recovered during a study of blood T cell repertoires in COVID-19. Study-level information: Researchers got acute and convalescent COVID-19 samples from the United States, Italy and Spain.

The study drew participants aged roughly 18 to 89 years from some 25 US areas. This CDR3 has 14 amino acids. Germline CDR1 and CDR2: SGHTA and FQGNSA. V was pared by 5 bases and J by 5 bases, with 3 bases of the junction left unmatched. Using immunoSEQ multiplex PCR, the repertoire was profiled, and TCRdb retains in-frame clones only, with some absent. The sample gives 400,000 or so clones, 75% to 90% of which show up once; around 1.1% is in the top ten. The clonotype originates from a young man who had recovered from COVID-19. Sequencing used PBMCs or T cells enriched from blood (not recorded which). The chain joins TRBV7-2 to TRBJ1-5; 10 bases are a match to TRBD1. The CDR3 loop reads CASSVGTGDQPQHF. In DNA form, the CDR3 reads TGTGCCAGCAGCGTCGGGACAGGGGATCAGCCCCAGCATTTT.